This note documents a single T cell receptor beta chain sequence. Its antigen is unidentified. These data originate in a study of breast tumors, draining lymph nodes, adjacent tissues. Study results and limitations: Tumor repertoires ranked between lymph nodes and nontumor tissue in diversity, with V and J gene preferences. Luminal-like breast cancer showed significantly greater tumor-nontumor repertoire similarity than basal-like breast cancer did. Data only fit, rather than demonstrated, lymph node origin of most tumor T cells.

This CDR3 region has 15 residues. Germline trimming cut 2 bases from V and 7 bases from J; bases unmatched to any gene: 10. Germline V gene lookup returns CDR1 SGHAT and CDR2 FQNNGV. TCRdb recomputed calls from the multiplex PCR reads with MiXCR, one row per CDR3 protein. In the table there are some 230,000 distinct CDR3 sequences, under 40% of which are singletons. Breast cancer patients provided tissue from their axillary draining lymph nodes. Sequences were obtained from axillary lymph node tissue. The origin of this receptor is a female donor with breast cancer. Some clones in this sample may be carry-over from other donors' samples. The rearrangement links TRBV11-2 to TRBJ2-5; 7 bases are shared with TRBD2. CDR3 sequence (DNA): TGTGCCAGCAGCTTAACTGGGGGGGGAGGGGTGACCCAGTACTTC. Its translation is CASSLTGGGGVTQYF.